The 24 T cell receptor beta chains listed next were all sequenced from one sample in a study of cytomegalovirus exposure and HLA in healthy donors. Amplification used 60 Vbeta primers and 13 Jbeta primers. Profiled with immunoSEQ multiplex PCR; TCRdb holds only in-frame clones, not every one. Altogether fewer than 150,000 clones are present, roughly four fifths being singletons, with the ten largest covering roughly 4.9%. Sequences were obtained from PBMCs. The receptor source for this set is a woman aged 45-65 years in good health and CMV-seronegative.

The CDR3 is CASSSRGPGTDTQYF. CDR3 DNA: TGTGCCAGCAGCTCCAGGGGTCCTGGCACAGATACGCAGTATTTT. The rearrangement links TRBV9 to TRBJ2-3; D perhaps matches TRBD1 (6 bases). The CDR3 is 15 residues long. Trimming took 4 bases from V and 1 from J, leaving 13 bases between them. The germline gives CDR1 SGDLS, CDR2 YYNGEE.

About this clone itself: The junction departs from the called germline gene at one end, perhaps through a read error. The V gene is TRBV19, the J gene TRBJ1-4; 10 nucleotides line up with TRBD1. Germline loops: CDR1 LNHDA, CDR2 SQIVND (reference sequence). The CDR3 contains 13 residues. For the CDR3, the DNA is TGTACCAGTTGGGACAGGGGAAAAGAAAAACTGTTTTTT. Its translation is CTSWDRGKEKLFF.

The genes are TRBV15 and TRBJ2-1; possibly TRBD1 for D (6 bases). The V gene lost 0 bases and the J gene lost 4 bases, with 13 bases spanning the gap. The CDR3 is 16 amino acids. The germline V gene encodes CDR1 LNHNV and CDR2 YYDKDF (reference sequence). The chain's CDR3 is CATSRDRDKSYNEQFF. As DNA, the CDR3 is TGTGCCACCAGCAGAGACCGGGACAAATCGTACAATGAGCAGTTCTTC.

The V gene is TRBV4-3, the J gene TRBJ2-3, with 8 bases fitting TRBD1. The CDR3 is made up of 18 amino acids. Germline V gene sequence: CDR1 LGHNA, CDR2 YSLEER. The J segment lost 3 bases and the V segment lost 0 bases, leaving 11 bases of the junction unmatched. The CDR3: CASSQDRIGTGNTDTQYF. For the CDR3, the DNA is TGCGCCAGCAGCCAAGATCGTATCGGGACAGGCAATACAGATACGCAGTATTTT.

The rearrangement joins TRBV27 to TRBJ2-3; D possibly corresponds to TRBD1 (6 bases). Germline V gene lookup returns CDR1 MNHEY and CDR2 SMNVEV (reference sequence). This CDR3 is 15 amino acids long. V was clipped by 5 bases and J by 2 bases, with 14 bases between them. The CDR3 DNA is TGTGCCAGCAGTGTAAACAGGGTAACCACAGATACGCAGTATTTT. Translating gives CASSVNRVTTDTQYF.

The rearrangement uses TRBV4-2 and TRBJ2-5; D is perhaps TRBD2 (6 bases). V was shortened by 5 bases and J by 1 base, with 14 bases between the two germline ends. CDR3 length: 15 residues. Germline CDR1 LGHNA, CDR2 YNFKEQ. CDR3 DNA: TGTGCCAGCAGCAAGACAGCGGGCGGCCAAGAGACCCAGTACTTC. This sequence encodes CASSKTAGGQETQYF.

The chain carries TRBV19 and TRBJ2-7; tentatively, D is TRBD2 (6 bases). The CDR3 length is 13 residues. The V end was cut by 2 bases, the J end by 5 bases, with 10 bases between. The germline V gene encodes CDR1 LNHDA and CDR2 SQIVND (reference sequence). The CDR3 spells CASSIHREDEQYF. CDR3 coding DNA: TGTGCCAGTAGTATACATAGGGAGGACGAGCAGTACTTC.

The V call is TRBV6-1, the J call TRBJ1-4; 8 bases agree with TRBD1. Germline-derived CDR1 and CDR2 are MNHNS and SASEGT. The CDR3 has 18 residues. V was pared by 4 bases and J by 0 bases, with 10 bases of the junction left unmatched. CDR3 in DNA: TGTGCCAGCAGTGTTGGGACAGGTCGTTTTGCAACTAATGAAAAACTGTTTTTT. Translation: CASSVGTGRFATNEKLFF.

The genes are TRBV4-1 and TRBJ2-7; D might be TRBD2 (5 bases). CDR3 size: 14 residues. In germline, CDR1 is MGHRA, CDR2 YSYEKL. The V end lost 0 bases, the J end lost 2 bases, and 8 bases lay between the germline ends. The CDR3 nucleotides are TGCGCCAGCAGCCAAGAGAGGGCAGCCTACGAGCAGTACTTC. This codes for CASSQERAAYEQYF.

The V gene is TRBV29-1, the J gene TRBJ2-4, with TRBD1 matching over 7 bases. Germline CDR1 SQVTM, CDR2 ANQGSEA. The CDR3 loop spans 13 amino acids. Trimming removed 7 bases from V and 12 bases from J; junction bases left unmatched: 15. In nucleotides, the CDR3 is TGCAGCGCAATCCTGTCGGCAGGGGGACATCAGTACTTC. This codes for CSAILSAGGHQYF.

This chain connects TRBV7-2 to TRBJ2-1; D not certain. Trimming shortened V by 7 bases and J by 4 bases, and 20 bases separated the two germline ends. The length of the CDR3 is 16 residues. The germline V gene encodes CDR1 SGHTA and CDR2 FQGNSA. The DNA of the CDR3 is TGTGCCAGCACCCCAAGTGGCGGAAATCAATACAATGAGCAGTTCTTC. This gives the protein CASTPSGGNQYNEQFF.

This chain links TRBV6-5 with TRBJ1-1; TRBD1 matches at 7 bases. V trimming: 2 bases; J trimming: 7 bases; junction bases outside the gene matches: 4. This CDR3 spans 13 amino acids. Germline CDR1 MNHEY, CDR2 SVGAGI. The CDR3 DNA reads TGTGCCAGCAGTTACGCGGGGACAGTTGAAGCTTTCTTT. Its translation: CASSYAGTVEAFF.

The rearrangement uses TRBV14 and TRBJ2-5, with D tentatively TRBD1 (5 bases). CDR1 SGHDN and CDR2 FVKESK come from the germline V gene. V shed 0 bases and J shed 4 bases, with 12 bases lying between them. CDR3 length equals 15 residues. Here the CDR3 DNA reads TGTGCCAGCAGCCAAGATGGGGCAGGTGGAGAGACCCAGTACTTC. Amino acid sequence: CASSQDGAGGETQYF.

The J gene is TRBJ2-2, the V gene TRBV7-9; TRBD1 matches 7 bases. CDR1 SEHNR and CDR2 FQNEAQ come from the germline V gene (reference sequence). This CDR3 is built from 14 residues. The ends lost 3 bases at V and 7 bases at J; junction bases unmatched: 5. The chain's CDR3 is CASSFGTAIGELFF. The DNA for the CDR3 is TGTGCCAGCAGCTTCGGGACAGCGATCGGGGAGCTGTTTTTT.

This clone turned up a few times. J is TRBJ2-3 and V is TRBV5-4, with no clear D. Trimming took off 3 bases at V and 2 bases at J, with 13 bases between the two ends. The CDR3 consists of 15 residues. Germline lookup yields CDR1 SGHNT and CDR2 YYREEE (reference sequence). CDR3 bases: TGTGCCAGCAGCTCTGAAACCGGTTTCACAGATACGCAGTATTTT. This encodes CASSSETGFTDTQYF. The whole variable domain, remainder taken from reference TRBV5-4 and TRBJ2-3, is ETGVTQSPTHLIKTRGQQVTLRCSSQSGHNTVSWYQQALGQGPQFIFQYYREEENGRGNFPPRFSGLQFPNYSSELNVNALELDDSALYLCASSSETGFTDTQYFGPGTRLTVL.

This clone was seen a handful of times. This chain connects TRBV5-1 to TRBJ2-6; possibly TRBD2 for D (5 bases). The CDR3 totals 18 residues. Germline CDR1 reads SGHRS; CDR2 reads YFSETQ. Trimming cost V 4 bases and J 2 bases, with 19 bases left between them. CDR3 nucleotides: TGCGCCAGCAGCGGAGGTCCCCAGGTAGTAGCTGGGGCCAACGTCCTGACTTTC. Translated: CASSGGPQVVAGANVLTF.

CDR3 sequence reads: CAWSATETYEQYF. CDR3 in DNA: TGTGCCTGGAGCGCTACAGAGACCTACGAGCAGTACTTC. The rearrangement uses TRBV30 and TRBJ2-7; D gene uncertain. Germline CDR1 reads GTSNPN; CDR2 reads SVGIG (reference sequence). V was clipped by 3 bases and J by 2 bases, with 11 bases between them. This CDR3 is built from 13 residues.

This chain uses TRBV9 with TRBJ1-6, with a possible D match to TRBD1 (6 bases). The CDR3 covers 16 residues. Deletions cut 0 bases from V and 9 bases from J, with 16 bases between. Germline values: CDR1 SGDLS, CDR2 YYNGEE. The CDR3 DNA sequence: TGTGCCAGCAGCGTAGGATCCTCCGACAGGTCTTCACCCCTCCACTTT. Its translation: CASSVGSSDRSSPLHF. Complete variable domain (other parts from reference TRBV9 and TRBJ1-6): DSGVTQTPKHLITATGQRVTLRCSPRSGDLSVYWYQQSLDQGLQFLIQYYNGEERAKGNILERFSAQQFPDLHSELNLSSLELGDSALYFCASSVGSSDRSSPLHFGNGTRLTVT.

The genes are TRBV11-3 and TRBJ2-1; TRBD2 might be the D (6 bases). The ends were cut back, 3 bases at V and 6 bases at J, with 12 bases in the middle. This CDR3 has 14 residues. Germline V lookup: CDR1 SGHNT, CDR2 YENEEA. The CDR3 reads CASSFRLEGNEQFF. The CDR3 DNA is TGTGCCAGCAGCTTCCGACTAGAGGGCAATGAGCAGTTCTTC.

A few counts support this clone. V usage is TRBV15 and J usage is TRBJ2-7; D might be TRBD1 (6 bases). V gave up 0 bases and J gave up 4 bases, with 10 bases separating them. Per the germline V gene, CDR1 is LNHNV and CDR2 is YYDKDF (reference sequence). The CDR3 covers 14 residues. CDR3 nucleotides: TGTGCCACCAGCAGAGAATCAGGGGAGTACGAGCAGTACTTC. It encodes CATSRESGEYEQYF.

The V and J genes are TRBV6-1 and TRBJ2-7; the match to TRBD2 covers 9 bases. The trim removed 4 bases at V and 0 bases at J, leaving 1 base unmatched. Germline loops: CDR1 MNHNS, CDR2 SASEGT. The CDR3 has 14 amino acids. The CDR3 region is CASSVTSGSYEQYF. CDR3 nucleotide sequence: TGTGCCAGCAGTGTGACTAGCGGCTCCTACGAGCAGTACTTC.

The genes are TRBV29-1 and TRBJ2-5; D possibly corresponds to TRBD2 (6 bases). From germline, CDR1 is SQVTM and CDR2 ANQGSEA. The length of the CDR3 is 13 residues. The V end lost 3 bases, the J end lost 3 bases, and 11 bases lay between the germline ends. CDR3: CSVDGSGEETQYF. In DNA, the CDR3 is TGCAGCGTTGATGGGTCGGGGGAAGAGACCCAGTACTTC.

This clone was counted between two and nine times. The chain employs TRBV7-9 and TRBJ1-1; TRBD1 matches 8 bases. Trimming cost V 1 base and J 4 bases; bases outside gene matches: 11. Germline V lookup: CDR1 SEHNR, CDR2 FQNEAQ (reference sequence). CDR3 size: 17 residues. The CDR3 DNA reads TGTGCCAGCAGCTTAGGTAGTCAGGGGGCATTGGTCACTGAAGCTTTCTTT. Its protein product is CASSLGSQGALVTEAFF.

This chain links TRBV20-1 with TRBJ2-1; 7 bases match TRBD2. Trimming removed 3 bases from V and 9 bases from J; junction bases left unmatched: 2. Germline V lookup: CDR1 DFQATT, CDR2 SNEGSKA (reference sequence). The CDR3 has 11 residues. The CDR3 sequence: CSARWGGEQFF. In DNA, the CDR3 is TGCAGTGCTAGGTGGGGGGGTGAGCAGTTCTTC.